This is a list of T cell receptor beta chains from one sample in a study of Graves' ophthalmopathy and Graves' hyperthyroidism. In TCRdb, the multiplex PCR reads were re-called with MiXCR into one record per CDR3 protein. The profile shows roughly 500,000 distinct CDR3 sequences, approximately 15% of them singletons. The sample taken for sequencing was blood. All receptors come from a woman under 40 with Graves' ophthalmopathy. Each CDR3 is given with its conserved first and last residue. Fields, in order: clone size, D gene, V gene, J gene, CDR3 DNA, CDR3 protein. D genes are given only for firm matches. Size tells how often a clone was seen (once, few, many) or the class of an expanded clone, and some rows leave it out.

abundance: .
d_gene: TRBD2
v_gene: TRBV11-2
j_gene: TRBJ2-5
CDR3nt: TGTGCCAGCAGCTTAAGGGCGCTAGCGGGGGTACACCAAGAGACCCAGTACTTC
CDR3aa: CASSLRALAGVHQETQYF

abundance: many
d_gene: .
v_gene: TRBV5-6
j_gene: TRBJ1-1
CDR3nt: TGTGCCAGCAGCTTGGCCTCGACAGCTGAAGCTTTCTTT
CDR3aa: CASSLASTAEAFF

abundance: many
d_gene: .
v_gene: TRBV12-3/TRBV12-4
j_gene: TRBJ1-1
CDR3nt: TGTGCCAGCAGTTTACGCCCGGGGGGGAACACTGAAGCTTTCTTT
CDR3aa: CASSLRPGGNTEAFF

abundance: many
d_gene: .
v_gene: TRBV20-1
j_gene: TRBJ2-7
CDR3nt: TGCAGTGCTAGGGGGCAGACGAGCTCCTACGAGCAGTACTTC
CDR3aa: CSARGQTSSYEQYF

abundance: .
d_gene: .
v_gene: TRBV20-1
j_gene: TRBJ2-5
CDR3nt: TGCAGTGCTTCTCCAGGGGAAGGAGGAGAGACCCAGTACTTC
CDR3aa: CSASPGEGGETQYF

abundance: many
d_gene: .
v_gene: TRBV6-5
j_gene: TRBJ1-1
CDR3nt: TGTGCCAGCAGGAGGTCCACTGAAGCTTTCTTT
CDR3aa: CASRRSTEAFF

abundance: many
d_gene: TRBD1
v_gene: TRBV6-2/TRBV6-3
j_gene: TRBJ1-1
CDR3nt: TGTGCCAGCAGTTACCCCCCCCACAGGGGGGCCACTGAAGCTTTCTTT
CDR3aa: CASSYPPHRGATEAFF

abundance: many
d_gene: .
v_gene: TRBV5-4
j_gene: TRBJ2-5
CDR3nt: TGTGCCAGCAGCTTTAAAGGAGTGGGGGAGACCCAGTACTTC
CDR3aa: CASSFKGVGETQYF

abundance: many
d_gene: .
v_gene: TRBV6-5
j_gene: TRBJ1-1
CDR3nt: TGTGCCAGCAGTTATCTGACAGGAATGGGGAACACTGAAGCTTTCTTT
CDR3aa: CASSYLTGMGNTEAFF

abundance: .
d_gene: .
v_gene: TRBV6-1
j_gene: TRBJ1-1
CDR3nt: TGTGCCAGCAGGAAGCCTGGACAGAACACTGAAGCTTTCTTT
CDR3aa: CASRKPGQNTEAFF

abundance: many
d_gene: .
v_gene: TRBV6-4
j_gene: TRBJ1-2
CDR3nt: TGTGCCAGCAGTGACTCAGAGTCGGATGGCTACACCTTC
CDR3aa: CASSDSESDGYTF

abundance: many
d_gene: TRBD1
v_gene: TRBV28
j_gene: TRBJ2-5
CDR3nt: TGTGCCAGCAGTCCGCCCCCGGGACAGCAAGAGACCCAGTACTTC
CDR3aa: CASSPPPGQQETQYF

abundance: few
d_gene: .
v_gene: TRBV2
j_gene: TRBJ1-2
CDR3nt: TGTGCCAGCATGGGGGGCGCGGATGGCTACACCTTC
CDR3aa: CASMGGADGYTF

abundance: many
d_gene: TRBD1
v_gene: TRBV28
j_gene: TRBJ1-5
CDR3nt: TGTGCCAGCAGTCCCGGGACAGCCAATAATCAGCCCCAGCATTTT
CDR3aa: CASSPGTANNQPQHF

abundance: few
d_gene: .
v_gene: TRBV4-1
j_gene: TRBJ2-7
CDR3nt: TGCGCCAGCAGCCAAGCGGGGGGGACAGAGACCTTCGAGCAGTACTTC
CDR3aa: CASSQAGGTETFEQYF

abundance: many
d_gene: .
v_gene: TRBV12-3/TRBV12-4
j_gene: TRBJ1-1
CDR3nt: TGTGCCAGCAGTTTAGGTGGGAGGGGAGGCGACGCTTTCTTT
CDR3aa: CASSLGGRGGDAFF

abundance: few
d_gene: .
v_gene: TRBV10-3
j_gene: TRBJ2-7
CDR3nt: TGTGCCATCAGTGAGGGGGCAGGGGTCTACTCCAACGAGCAGTACTTC
CDR3aa: CAISEGAGVYSNEQYF

abundance: many
d_gene: .
v_gene: TRBV6-5
j_gene: TRBJ2-2
CDR3nt: TGTGCCAGCTATTACACCGGGGAGCTGTTTTTT
CDR3aa: CASYYTGELFF

abundance: many
d_gene: TRBD1
v_gene: TRBV5-4
j_gene: TRBJ2-2
CDR3nt: TGTGCCAGCAGCTTGGCGGGTGACCAGAACAGGGGCACGAACACCGGGGAGCTGTTTTTT
CDR3aa: CASSLAGDQNRGTNTGELFF

abundance: few
d_gene: TRBD1
v_gene: TRBV5-6
j_gene: TRBJ2-7
CDR3nt: TGTGCCAGCAGCGCGCTTCGTAGGTGGGACAGGGTCCACGAGCAGTACTTC
CDR3aa: CASSALRRWDRVHEQYF

abundance: many
d_gene: .
v_gene: TRBV28
j_gene: TRBJ1-1
CDR3nt: TGTGCCAGCAACCTACAGGGCGGGAACACTGAAGCTTTCTTT
CDR3aa: CASNLQGGNTEAFF

abundance: many
d_gene: .
v_gene: TRBV30
j_gene: TRBJ2-7
CDR3nt: TGTGCCTGGAGTGTTAACAGTTACGAGCAGTACTTC
CDR3aa: CAWSVNSYEQYF

abundance: .
d_gene: .
v_gene: TRBV29-1
j_gene: TRBJ2-2
CDR3nt: TGCAGCGTCCGAGGGGGGGCCGATACCGGGGAGCTGTGTTTT
CDR3aa: CSVRGGADTGELCF

abundance: many
d_gene: .
v_gene: TRBV27
j_gene: TRBJ1-2
CDR3nt: TGTGCCAGCAGTTTTGGTGGGTCCTATGGCTACACCTTC
CDR3aa: CASSFGGSYGYTF

abundance: many
d_gene: TRBD1
v_gene: TRBV29-1
j_gene: TRBJ2-7
CDR3nt: TGCAGCGTGGGGACAGGGGGCATCTACGAGCAGTACTTC
CDR3aa: CSVGTGGIYEQYF

abundance: .
d_gene: TRBD1
v_gene: TRBV6-2/TRBV6-3
j_gene: TRBJ1-6
CDR3nt: TGTGCCAGCAGTCCGGACAGGCTAGATTCACCCCTCCACTTT
CDR3aa: CASSPDRLDSPLHF

abundance: many
d_gene: .
v_gene: TRBV2
j_gene: TRBJ2-5
CDR3nt: TGTGCCAGCATTCGAGGGGGAGCCGAGACCCAGTACTTC
CDR3aa: CASIRGGAETQYF

abundance: once
d_gene: .
v_gene: TRBV24-1
j_gene: TRBJ1-2
CDR3nt: TGTGCCACCAGTGATCCCAACCGGGATGGCTACACCTTC
CDR3aa: CATSDPNRDGYTF

abundance: once
d_gene: .
v_gene: TRBV20-1
j_gene: TRBJ2-5
CDR3nt: TGCAGTGCTAGAGGCCCCACTACTGGAGAGACCCAGTACTTC
CDR3aa: CSARGPTTGETQYF

abundance: once
d_gene: .
v_gene: TRBV29-1
j_gene: TRBJ2-5
CDR3nt: TGCAGCGTTGAAGAAACCGGAGAGACCCAGTACTTC
CDR3aa: CSVEETGETQYF

abundance: .
d_gene: .
v_gene: TRBV27
j_gene: TRBJ2-7
CDR3nt: TGTGCCAGCAGTTATGGTAGCGGTTCCTACGAGCAGTACTTC
CDR3aa: CASSYGSGSYEQYF

abundance: many
d_gene: .
v_gene: TRBV20-1
j_gene: TRBJ2-7
CDR3nt: TGCAGTGCTAGAGGGGCAGGCGACTCCTACGAGCAGTACTTC
CDR3aa: CSARGAGDSYEQYF

abundance: many
d_gene: .
v_gene: TRBV2
j_gene: TRBJ2-7
CDR3nt: TGTGCCAGCAGTAGAAGGGGACTTCGTGCCTACGAGCAGTACTTC
CDR3aa: CASSRRGLRAYEQYF

abundance: many
d_gene: .
v_gene: TRBV28
j_gene: TRBJ2-4
CDR3nt: TGTGCCAGCAGTTTCCCAGCAGGGTCGGAAAATTTAGCCAAAAACATTCAGTACTTC
CDR3aa: CASSFPAGSENLAKNIQYF

abundance: many
d_gene: .
v_gene: TRBV7-8
j_gene: TRBJ1-1
CDR3nt: TGTGCCAGCAGCTTCAAAAGGGTGAACACTGAAGCTTTCTTT
CDR3aa: CASSFKRVNTEAFF

abundance: many
d_gene: .
v_gene: TRBV24-1
j_gene: TRBJ2-5
CDR3nt: TGTGCCACCAGTGATTTTAACGAGACCCAGTACTTC
CDR3aa: CATSDFNETQYF

abundance: many
d_gene: TRBD1
v_gene: TRBV6-1
j_gene: TRBJ1-3
CDR3nt: TGTGCCAGCAGCTTGACAGGGGAAGGAAACACCATATATTTT
CDR3aa: CASSLTGEGNTIYF

abundance: many
d_gene: .
v_gene: TRBV29-1
j_gene: TRBJ2-7
CDR3nt: TGCAGCGTGTCGGGGAGGGGGCCCTACGAGCAGTACTTC
CDR3aa: CSVSGRGPYEQYF

abundance: many
d_gene: TRBD1
v_gene: TRBV24-1
j_gene: TRBJ2-2
CDR3nt: TGTGCCACCAGTGACCGCAGGGACAGGGGTGGCACCGGGGAGCTGTTTTTT
CDR3aa: CATSDRRDRGGTGELFF

abundance: many
d_gene: .
v_gene: TRBV6-1
j_gene: TRBJ1-1
CDR3nt: TGTGCCAGCACCTCCGGAGCTGAAGCTTTCTTT
CDR3aa: CASTSGAEAFF

abundance: many
d_gene: .
v_gene: TRBV12-3/TRBV12-4
j_gene: TRBJ1-2
CDR3nt: TGTGCCAGCAGCCCCACCCATGCGCGAACTGGCTACACCTTC
CDR3aa: CASSPTHARTGYTF